This TCR beta chain was observed in a study of graft-versus-host responses after intestinal transplantation. Overall study: Those transplanted obtained multivisceral, liver-intestinal, or isolated intestinal grafts. Every one of the recipients received anti-thymocyte globulin induction and afterwards took tacrolimus and steroids for approximately 3 years.

This table comes from immunoSEQ multiplex PCR, and its TCRdb copy is limited to in-frame clones, with some not included. This table has 95,000 to 100,000 clones, 86% appearing once. Study observations and caveats: Among recipient marrow samples, GvH clones were found; some appeared first in ileum or blood. Graft-versus-host to host-versus-graft clonal ratios in allografts were high in patients with graft-donor T cell macrochimerism.

Comment on this clone: Its target is not known.

The V gene's germline CDR1 is SGDLS and CDR2 YYNGEE. The trim removed 0 bases at V and 6 bases at J, leaving 4 bases unmatched. The CDR3 contains 15 residues. The sequence came from a human patient who received an intestinal transplant, so some T cells may come from the graft donor. The chain joins TRBV9 to TRBJ2-1, with 9 bases matching TRBD2. The sample was PBMCs, taken 255 days after intestinal transplant. The CDR3 DNA reads TGTGCCAGCAGCGTAGGGGGACTAGCTGTCAATGAGCAGTTCTTC. This sequence encodes CASSVGGLAVNEQFF.